This TCR beta chain was captured by sequencing in a study of T cell responses to AZD1222 COVID-19 vaccine. General study findings and limits: Clonal diversity was possibly underestimated; the donors were predominantly white British and more often female. Scientists sampled the repertoires only once the peak T cell response had passed.

Generated by immunoSEQ multiplex PCR, the TCRdb table keeps only in-frame clones and is missing some. The sample contains 89,000 or so clones, about 90% of which appear only once. Comment on this clone: Its antigen is unknown.

CDR3 length: 15 amino acids. Germline CDR1 SGHVS, CDR2 FNYEAQ. V was trimmed by 6 bases and J by 0 bases, leaving 12 bases between them. The chain couples TRBV7-6 to TRBJ1-5, with D possibly TRBD1 on 5 matching bases. The TCR comes from an adult in good health. The sequenced sample was peripheral blood, obtained on day 0 of AZD1222 vaccination. CDR3 sequence (DNA): TGTGCCAGCAGTCCCGACAGAAATAGCAATCAGCCCCAGCATTTT. Its translation is CASSPDRNSNQPQHF.